This T cell receptor beta chain was identified during a study of blood T cell repertoires in COVID-19. Across the study: Acute and convalescent COVID-19 samples came from the United States, Italy and Spain. The cDNA or gDNA used as material had been derived from T cells, B-cell-depleted T cells, or PBMCs.

CDR3 length: 14 residues. Germline assignment: CDR1 MNHEY and CDR2 SVGAGI. V was clipped by 6 bases and J by 7 bases; unmatched bases: 11. Sequencing used immunoSEQ multiplex PCR; TCRdb keeps in-frame clones, though not all of them. The repertoire has around 200,000 clones, approximately 91% of them found once; the top ten carry 6.7%. The sequence was obtained from a man in his forties or fifties with acute or convalescent COVID-19. Specimen: peripheral blood. This rearrangement joins TRBV6-5 to TRBJ1-1; 7 bases agree with TRBD1. This CDR3 is CASSRQGGVDEAFF. Here the CDR3 DNA reads TGTGCCAGCAGCCGACAGGGCGGCGTTGATGAAGCTTTCTTT.